The present TCR beta chain was sequenced within a study of T cell responses to AZD1222 COVID-19 vaccine. As regards this clone: No antigen is known for it.

Sequencing was performed with immunoSEQ multiplex PCR; in TCRdb, only in-frame clones are kept and a portion is missing. The table includes tens of thousands of clones, roughly nine tenths detected once. Findings and caveats of the study: Repertoires were collected only later (after the peak T cell response had occurred). Two doses of AZD1222 preceded a rise in Spike-specific TCR breadth and depth. Only 5 or 6 individuals given AZD1222 were seropositive at baseline.

Germline CDR1 is MNHEY and CDR2 is SVGAGI. This CDR3 contains 14 residues. V was pared by 6 bases and J by 7 bases, with 19 bases between. The rearrangement joins TRBV6-5 to TRBJ2-7; weak D call: TRBD2 (6 bases). Sequenced material: peripheral blood, taken on day 0 of AZD1222 vaccination. The clonotype comes from an adult in good health. The CDR3 coding sequence is TGTGCCAGCAGCTTCGGGGCTAGCGAGGGGGAGCAGTACTTC. Protein: CASSFGASEGEQYF.